These 31 T cell receptor beta chains originate from one sample sequenced in a study of blood T cells in healthy people across ages. Through a sample-barcoded 5' primer and a J-beta primer mix, a second PCR was run for roughly 6 to 12 cycles. In TCRdb, the 5' RACE reads were re-called with MiXCR into one record per CDR3 protein. The repertoire includes around 1,600,000 distinct CDR3 sequences, 35% to 45% of them detected once, and about 4% sits in the top ten. The sequenced sample was blood. The receptors here all came from a woman aged 18-30 years in good health.

V is TRBV6-1 and J is TRBJ2-4; 11 nucleotides agree with TRBD2. The assigned J gene may be wrong: the sequence end matches TRBJ2-7 better. CDR1 is MNHNS and CDR2 is SASEGT in the germline V gene. This CDR3 contains 15 residues. CDR3 amino acids: CASSSTSGATYEQYF. The DNA for the CDR3 is TGTGCCAGCAGCTCGACTAGCGGGGCAACCTACGAGCAGTACTTC.

This clonotype came up once. The chain joins TRBV28 to TRBJ1-2; D unclear. CDR1 MDHEN and CDR2 SYDVKM come from the germline V gene. The V end was cut by 9 bases, the J end by 3 bases, with 29 bases between. This CDR3 is built from 18 residues. The CDR3 DNA reads TGTGCCAGTATTGGGCACCGGAGGGCCAGTTCCTTTGACTATGGCTACACCTTC. Its translation: CASIGHRRASSFDYGYTF.

The V and J genes are TRBV10-3 and TRBJ2-5; TRBD1 might be the D (6 bases). V was pared by 2 bases and J by 1 base, with 14 bases between. CDR1 and CDR2 (germline): ENHRY, SYGVKD. CDR3 size: 16 residues. The CDR3 spells CAISEPQGKGQETQYF. The CDR3, as DNA: TGTGCCATCAGTGAGCCTCAGGGGAAGGGCCAAGAGACCCAGTACTTC.

The rearrangement uses TRBV10-3 and TRBJ2-1; 9 bases line up with TRBD2. CDR1 and CDR2 from the germline V gene are ENHRY and SYGVKD. This CDR3 is built from 15 residues. V lost 0 bases to trimming and J lost 9 bases; unmatched junction nucleotides: 6. CDR3 bases: TGTGCCATCAGTGAGTCTAGCGGGAGTAGGAGTGAGCAGTTCTTC. Its protein product is CAISESSGSRSEQFF.

This clonotype has at least ten counts. The rearrangement joins TRBV6-1 to TRBJ1-5; a possible D gene is TRBD1 (6 bases). The CDR3 runs 17 residues. The germline CDR1 and CDR2 sequences are MNHNS and SASEGT. Trimming stripped 6 bases from V and 0 bases from J, with 18 bases between. Here the CDR3 DNA reads TGTGCCAGCAGCCACCGGACAGATTCGTATAGCAATCAGCCCCAGCATTTT. This encodes CASSHRTDSYSNQPQHF.

This chain links TRBV18 with TRBJ1-4; D is perhaps TRBD1 (6 bases). The CDR3 has 15 residues. The V gene's germline CDR1 is KGHSH and CDR2 LQKENI. The V end lost 5 bases, the J end lost 6 bases, and 16 bases lay between the germline ends. CDR3 in amino acids: CASSTRRGLDEKLFF. The CDR3 DNA follows: TGTGCCAGCTCAACCAGGCGGGGGCTTGATGAAAAACTGTTTTTT.

This clonotype was seen a few times. The chain carries TRBV4-3 and TRBJ2-7; D gene uncertain. Trimming cost V 1 base and J 0 bases, with 10 bases left between them. The CDR3 extends over 15 amino acids. CDR1 and CDR2 (germline): LGHNA, YSLEER. CDR3 region: CASSQVVSSSYEQYF. As DNA, the CDR3 is TGCGCCAGCAGCCAAGTTGTCTCGAGCTCCTACGAGCAGTACTTC.

This chain uses TRBV20-1 with TRBJ1-4, with D perhaps TRBD1 (5 bases). The V gene's germline CDR1 is DFQATT and CDR2 SNEGSKA (reference sequence). This CDR3 spans 13 amino acids. The V end was cut by 3 bases, the J end by 9 bases, with 14 bases between. The CDR3 bases are TGCAGTGCTAGTTGGTTGGGGGGTAAAAAACTGTTTTTT. Amino acids: CSASWLGGKKLFF.

This clonotype was detected a few times. The V gene is TRBV20-1, the J gene TRBJ2-1, with D perhaps being TRBD1 or TRBD2 (5 bases each). The CDR3 has 14 residues. CDR1 and CDR2 from the germline V gene are DFQATT and SNEGSKA (reference sequence). The germline V and J ends were trimmed by 3 bases and 7 bases, with 16 bases remaining between them. CDR3 loop: CSARPGTVRNEQFF. The CDR3, as DNA: TGCAGTGCTAGGCCAGGGACGGTACGAAATGAGCAGTTCTTC.

This clonotype turned up a few times. The gene calls are TRBV7-9 and TRBJ1-1; TRBD1 might be the D (6 bases). Germline CDR1 reads SEHNR; CDR2 reads FQNEAQ (reference sequence). The CDR3 runs 16 residues. The V end lost 1 base, the J end lost 1 base, and 13 bases lay between the germline ends. CDR3 in amino acids: CASSLEGGLPNTEAFF. CDR3 DNA: TGTGCCAGCAGCTTAGAAGGGGGACTCCCGAACACTGAAGCTTTCTTT.

This rearrangement joins TRBV2 to TRBJ1-2, with 9 bases fitting TRBD1. Germline CDR1 is SNHLY and CDR2 is FYNNEI. The CDR3 length is 17 residues. V was pared by 2 bases and J by 3 bases, with 10 bases of the junction left unmatched. The CDR3 DNA is TGTGCCAGCAGTGAACATGGGACAGGGTTCGGGGACTATGGCTACACCTTC. This translates into CASSEHGTGFGDYGYTF.

In this sample, this clonotype turned up many times. This chain joins TRBV24-1 and TRBJ2-5; a possible D gene is TRBD2 (6 bases). Trimming cost V 1 base and J 3 bases, with 23 bases left between them. The CDR3 consists of 19 residues. Germline V CDR1 and CDR2: KGHDR, SFDVKD. The CDR3 reads CATSDFLGGAPSGEETQYF. The CDR3 DNA reads as TGTGCCACCAGTGATTTTCTTGGCGGAGCCCCCTCGGGGGAAGAGACCCAGTACTTC.

This clonotype was recorded many times. V is TRBV5-1 and J is TRBJ2-7, with D possibly matching TRBD1 (5 bases). There are 13 residues in the CDR3. The germline gives CDR1 SGHRS, CDR2 YFSETQ. Trimming removed 2 bases from V and 5 bases from J, with 11 bases in between. The CDR3 protein is CASSFGQGDEQYF. The CDR3 DNA reads TGCGCCAGCAGCTTTGGTCAGGGTGACGAGCAGTACTTC. Using reference TRBV5-1 and TRBJ2-7 for the parts outside the CDR3, the full variable domain is KAGVTQTPRYLIKTRGQQVTLSCSPISGHRSVSWYQQTPGQGLQFLFEYFSETQRNKGNFPGRFSGRQFSNSRSEMNVSTLELGDSALYLCASSFGQGDEQYFGPGTRLTVT.

Points on this clonotype: A read error may be the cause here, since a much bigger clone is one base away. The gene calls are TRBV7-9 and TRBJ2-5; perhaps TRBD2 as D (5 bases). The CDR3 runs to 14 residues. Germline lookup yields CDR1 SEHNR and CDR2 FQNEAQ (reference sequence). Trimming left V 3 bases short and J 11 bases short, with 19 bases between. The DNA of the CDR3 is TGTGCCAGCAGCTTGGCGAGGGCGGTCAATGAGCAGTACTTC. Amino acids: CASSLARAVNEQYF.

This clonotype came up a few times. The chain combines TRBV2 with TRBJ2-5, with D perhaps TRBD2 (7 bases). The germline V gene encodes CDR1 SNHLY and CDR2 FYNNEI. The CDR3 totals 15 residues. Trimming took off 5 bases at V and 1 base at J, with 14 bases between the two ends. Here the CDR3 DNA reads TGTGCCAGCAGTATACTGGGGGGGCCCCAAGAGACCCAGTACTTC. It codes for CASSILGGPQETQYF.

This chain links TRBV27 with TRBJ1-2; the match to TRBD1 covers 7 bases. V lost 6 bases and J lost 7; bases outside the gene matches: 8. CDR1 is MNHEY and CDR2 is SMNVEV in the germline V gene (reference sequence). This CDR3 contains 13 residues. The CDR3 reads CASSDRVWGGYTF. The CDR3 DNA is TGTGCCAGCAGCGACAGGGTCTGGGGTGGCTACACCTTC.

Only one count was recorded for this clonotype. One end of the junction is discordant with germline, which a read error may explain. The J gene is TRBJ2-1, the V gene TRBV20-1, with 8 bases that match TRBD2. The CDR3 sequence is 13 residues long. Germline V gene sequence: CDR1 DFQATT, CDR2 SNEGSKA (reference sequence). For the CDR3, the DNA is TGCAGCCCGGGGGGGTCATCCTACAGTGAGCAGTTCTTC. Protein: CSPGGSSYSEQFF.

J is TRBJ2-3 and V is TRBV4-3, with D perhaps matching TRBD2 (5 bases). CDR3 length: 16 amino acids. The germline CDR1 and CDR2 sequences are LGHNA and YSLEER. The ends were cut back, 0 bases at V and 4 bases at J, with 14 bases in the middle. CDR3 nucleotide sequence: TGCGCCAGCAGCCAAGATCGGCTAGCTCCGGCAGATACGCAGTATTTT. Encoded protein: CASSQDRLAPADTQYF.

The chain links TRBV9 to TRBJ2-2, with D hard to call. Germline assignment: CDR1 SGDLS and CDR2 YYNGEE. V lost 3 bases, J lost 4 bases, and 4 bases lay in between. CDR3 size: 12 residues. The CDR3 DNA sequence: TGTGCCAGCAGCGCCTTCACCGGGGAGCTGTTTTTT. It translates to CASSAFTGELFF.

This CDR3 reads CASSSPAVGKEHNHNKLFF. The CDR3 region has the DNA TGTGCCAGCAGTTCCCCGGCCGTCGGAAAGGAGCATAATCATAATAAACTGTTTTTT. The rearrangement links TRBV28 to TRBJ1-4; D remains unclear. This CDR3 spans 19 amino acids. V lost 4 bases to trimming and J lost 11 bases, with 32 bases between them. Germline-derived CDR1 and CDR2 are MDHEN and SYDVKM.

The chain recombines TRBV7-2 with TRBJ2-7; D may be TRBD1 (6 bases). CDR1 and CDR2 from the germline V gene are SGHTA and FQGNSA. This CDR3 spans 16 amino acids. The V end lost 5 bases, the J end lost 0 bases, and 17 bases lay between the germline ends. The CDR3 coding sequence is TGTGCCAGCAGCCCCTCGGACAGCGGCTTCTCCTACGAGCAGTACTTC. This sequence encodes CASSPSDSGFSYEQYF.

In the case of this clonotype: One junction end disagrees with the germline gene, perhaps due to a read error. The chain has TRBV10-3 and TRBJ1-5; possibly TRBD1 for D (6 bases). CDR1 is ENHRY and CDR2 is SYGVKD in the germline V gene. The CDR3 sequence is 13 residues long. The CDR3 loop is CASAGQLNQPRHF. The CDR3 DNA follows: TGTGCCAGTGCAGGACAGCTCAATCAGCCCCGGCATTTT.

The chain links TRBV12-3 or TRBV12-4 to TRBJ2-7, with TRBD2 matching over 9 bases. Trimming at V came to 5 bases and at J to 0 bases, leaving 5 bases not matched to a gene. CDR3 length: 15 amino acids. This CDR3 reads CASSGGLAISYEQYF. For the CDR3, the DNA is TGTGCCAGCAGTGGTGGACTAGCGATCTCCTACGAGCAGTACTTC.

This clonotype was observed a handful of times. The J gene is TRBJ2-5, the V gene TRBV27; 7 positions agree with TRBD2. Germline V gene sequence: CDR1 MNHEY, CDR2 SMNVEV (reference sequence). The CDR3 spans 13 residues. The ends lost 3 bases at V and 8 bases at J; junction bases unmatched: 6. CDR3 in amino acids: CASSLAGDLTQYF. The CDR3 coding sequence is TGTGCCAGCAGTTTGGCGGGGGACCTTACCCAGTACTTC.

Regarding this clonotype: Given a much more abundant clone one base away, this may be a read error. V and J are TRBV6-6 and TRBJ2-7, with TRBD1 as a possible D gene (6 bases). This CDR3 is 14 amino acids long. CDR1 is MNHNY, CDR2 SVGAGI, per germline (reference sequence). DNA of the CDR3: TGTGTCAGCACTTTCAGGGGTAACGACAATGAGCAGTACTTC. This encodes CVSTFRGNDNEQYF.

This clonotype was counted between two and nine times. The chain combines TRBV20-1 with TRBJ2-7; D perhaps matches TRBD1 (5 bases). The length of the CDR3 is 13 residues. V lost 6 bases and J 4 bases, leaving 16 bases between the germline ends. Germline V gene lookup returns CDR1 DFQATT and CDR2 SNEGSKA (reference sequence). The CDR3 nucleotides are TGCAGTGCCGAGACAGAAGATCAATACGAGCAGTACTTC. Its protein product is CSAETEDQYEQYF.

The gene calls are TRBV7-2 and TRBJ2-7; a possible D gene is TRBD2 (5 bases). CDR3 length: 13 residues. Between the trimmed V and J ends, which lost 6 bases and 7 bases, there was a span of 16 bases. Germline CDR1 is SGHTA and CDR2 is FQGNSA. CDR3 protein: CASRTRRYNEQYF. The CDR3 DNA reads as TGTGCCAGCAGGACCAGGAGGTACAATGAGCAGTACTTC.

For this clonotype: This sequence may be a read error, since a much larger clone differs from it by one base. The rearrangement uses TRBV29-1 and TRBJ2-1, with 7 nucleotides matching TRBD1. The CDR3 extends over 14 amino acids. Germline loops: CDR1 SQVTM, CDR2 ANQGSEA. The chain's CDR3 is CGGARRGTYNEQFF. Here the CDR3 DNA reads TGCGGTGGGGCTCGCAGGGGGACCTACAATGAGCAGTTCTTC.

The chain is built from TRBV29-1 and TRBJ2-2, with 7 bases lining up with TRBD1. This CDR3 region has 16 residues. The trim removed 1 base at V and 4 bases at J, leaving 9 bases unmatched. Germline loops: CDR1 SQVTM, CDR2 ANQGSEA. CDR3 sequence (DNA): TGCAGCGTTGAAGCCAGCGACAGGGCCAGCACCGGGGAGCTGTTTTTT. Translating it yields CSVEASDRASTGELFF.

This clonotype came up a few times. The chain combines TRBV2 with TRBJ2-1; tentatively, D is TRBD1 or TRBD2 (5 bases each). Per germline, CDR1 SNHLY and CDR2 FYNNEI. V lost 1 base to trimming and J lost 7 bases, with 14 bases between them. The CDR3 runs 15 residues. As DNA, the CDR3 is TGTGCCAGCAGTGAAGTACGAGGGGCAGAGAATGAGCAGTTCTTC. Translating gives CASSEVRGAENEQFF.

In its sample, this clonotype was seen a few times. The chain recombines TRBV20-1 with TRBJ2-1; 8 bases are a match to TRBD2. Germline V CDR1 and CDR2: DFQATT, SNEGSKA (reference sequence). V gave up 3 bases and J gave up 13 bases; unmatched junction bases: 11. This CDR3 has 13 residues. The CDR3 bases are TGCAGTGCTAGTGTTGGGACTAGTCTGCATCAGTTCTTC. Protein: CSASVGTSLHQFF.